This T cell receptor (beta chain) was profiled in a study of blood T cells in healthy people across ages. Regarding the study as a whole: As age increased, TCR beta diversity per million T cells fell in a roughly linear fashion.

This CDR3 region has 14 residues. Between the trimmed V and J ends, which lost 0 bases and 5 bases, there was a span of 8 bases. Then a second PCR, running about 7 to 11 cycles, was carried out with a sample-barcoded 5' primer and a J-beta primer mix. TCRdb ran MiXCR on the 5' RACE reads and lists one entry per CDR3 protein. This sample has around 780,000 distinct CDR3 sequences; just over 55% occur once, and the top ten carry 20% to 30%. In the case of this clonotype: Its target is unknown.

This sequence was found in a middle-aged man in good health. Sample: blood. The rearrangement links TRBV12-3 or TRBV12-4 to TRBJ1-5; possibly TRBD1 for D (6 bases). The CDR3 sequence: CASSLARGYQPQHF. CDR3 nucleotide sequence: TGTGCCAGCAGTTTAGCCAGGGGCTATCAGCCCCAGCATTTT.